Each of the 11 T cell receptor beta chains below was sequenced from the same sample in a study of blood T cell repertoires in COVID-19. Generated by immunoSEQ multiplex PCR, the TCRdb table keeps only in-frame clones and is missing some. The profile covers roughly 220,000 clones, with almost 85% appearing a single time and over 12% taken by the ten largest. The sequenced sample was PBMCs or T cells enriched from blood (not recorded which). Every receptor here comes from a man aged 40-50 years who had recovered from COVID-19.

This chain joins TRBV7-2 and TRBJ2-2, with 7 nucleotides matching TRBD2. The CDR3 is made up of 15 amino acids. Per germline, CDR1 SGHTA and CDR2 FQGNSA. J lost 4 bases, V lost 1 base, and 3 bases had no gene match. The CDR3 DNA follows: TGTGCCAGCAGCTTAGTGACTAGCCCCACCGGGGAGCTGTTTTTT. It encodes CASSLVTSPTGELFF.

This chain connects TRBV2 to TRBJ1-4, with 8 bases identical to TRBD1. V lost 5 bases and J lost 8; bases outside the gene matches: 7. This CDR3 is built from 14 residues. CDR1 is SNHLY, CDR2 FYNNEI, per germline. This CDR3 is CASSLQGGKEKLFF. In DNA, the CDR3 is TGTGCCAGCAGTTTACAGGGGGGGAAGGAAAAACTGTTTTTT.

This clone was seen more than once but under ten times. This chain connects TRBV19 to TRBJ1-1; D is undetermined. Germline CDR1 LNHDA, CDR2 SQIVND (reference sequence). The CDR3 totals 12 residues. V was clipped by 4 bases and J by 4 bases, with 7 bases between them. This CDR3 reads CASSRQLTEAFF. The CDR3 coding sequence is TGTGCCAGTAGTAGACAACTCACTGAAGCTTTCTTT. Supplemented by reference TRBV19 and TRBJ1-1, the full variable domain reads DGGITQSPKYLFRKEGQNVTLSCEQNLNHDAMYWYRQDPGQGLRLIYYSQIVNDFQKGDIAEGYSVSREKKESFPLTVTSAQKNPTAFYLCASSRQLTEAFFGQGTRLTVV.

This chain connects TRBV5-1 to TRBJ2-3; D gene uncertain. Trimming removed 6 bases at V and 1 base at J, with 15 bases between. CDR3 length equals 15 residues. Germline V gives CDR1 SGHRS, CDR2 YFSETQ. CDR3 protein: CASTYILDGTDTQYF. As DNA, the CDR3 is TGCGCCAGCACCTACATCCTAGACGGCACAGATACGCAGTATTTT.

Notes on this clone: The junction does not match germline at one end; this may be a read error. The chain links TRBV14 to TRBJ1-1, with D tentatively TRBD1 (5 bases). There are 16 residues in the CDR3. Germline CDR1 is SGHDN and CDR2 is FVKESK. The CDR3 nucleotides read TGTGCCAGCAGCCACCTAGTCGGGGGAAGGAACGCTGAAGCTTTCTTT. Translation: CASSHLVGGRNAEAFF.

V gene TRBV5-1 combines with J gene TRBJ1-1; D may be TRBD1 (6 bases). This CDR3 is built from 15 residues. V shed 2 bases and J shed 1 base, with 12 bases lying between them. The V gene's germline CDR1 is SGHRS and CDR2 YFSETQ. The DNA for the CDR3 is TGCGCCAGCAGCTTACCAGGGGCGGCGAACACTGAAGCTTTCTTT. This gives the protein CASSLPGAANTEAFF.

V usage is TRBV11-2 and J usage is TRBJ1-4; 9 positions match TRBD1. Losses at the gene ends were 0 bases for V and 5 bases for J; bases not matched to a gene: 4. The CDR3 has 16 residues. Germline loops: CDR1 SGHAT, CDR2 FQNNGV. The CDR3 spells CASSLDRGTGNEKLFF. CDR3 coding DNA: TGTGCCAGCAGCTTAGATCGAGGGACAGGGAATGAAAAACTGTTTTTT.

The chain has TRBV6-5 and TRBJ2-1; a possible D gene is TRBD1 (5 bases). The CDR3 has 16 residues. The germline V gene encodes CDR1 MNHEY and CDR2 SVGAGI. V was clipped by 0 bases and J by 0 bases, with 9 bases between them. The CDR3 DNA is TGTGCCAGCAGTTACTCGCGGACAAGCTCCTACAATGAGCAGTTCTTC. This encodes CASSYSRTSSYNEQFF.

This chain connects TRBV7-9 to TRBJ2-3; 7 bases fit TRBD1. This CDR3 has 14 residues. Germline trimming cut 3 bases from V and 4 bases from J; bases unmatched to any gene: 4. Per germline, CDR1 SEHNR and CDR2 FQNEAQ (reference sequence). CDR3 amino acids: CASSLFQGADTQYF. The CDR3 coding sequence is TGTGCCAGCAGCTTGTTTCAGGGGGCAGATACGCAGTATTTT.

The chain uses TRBV28 and TRBJ1-2, with a tentative D call TRBD1 (5 bases). This CDR3 contains 12 residues. Germline V CDR1 and CDR2: MDHEN, SYDVKM. Deletions cut 4 bases from V and 6 bases from J, with 9 bases between. The CDR3 DNA follows: TGTGCCAGCAGTTGGCGACAGCATGGCTACACCTTC. Translation gives CASSWRQHGYTF.

The genes are TRBV10-3 and TRBJ2-5; 8 bases fit TRBD1. The V gene's germline CDR1 is ENHRY and CDR2 SYGVKD. There are 13 residues in the CDR3. The CDR3 is CACQGAQEETQYF. The CDR3 nucleotides are TGTGCTTGTCAGGGGGCCCAGGAAGAGACCCAGTACTTC.